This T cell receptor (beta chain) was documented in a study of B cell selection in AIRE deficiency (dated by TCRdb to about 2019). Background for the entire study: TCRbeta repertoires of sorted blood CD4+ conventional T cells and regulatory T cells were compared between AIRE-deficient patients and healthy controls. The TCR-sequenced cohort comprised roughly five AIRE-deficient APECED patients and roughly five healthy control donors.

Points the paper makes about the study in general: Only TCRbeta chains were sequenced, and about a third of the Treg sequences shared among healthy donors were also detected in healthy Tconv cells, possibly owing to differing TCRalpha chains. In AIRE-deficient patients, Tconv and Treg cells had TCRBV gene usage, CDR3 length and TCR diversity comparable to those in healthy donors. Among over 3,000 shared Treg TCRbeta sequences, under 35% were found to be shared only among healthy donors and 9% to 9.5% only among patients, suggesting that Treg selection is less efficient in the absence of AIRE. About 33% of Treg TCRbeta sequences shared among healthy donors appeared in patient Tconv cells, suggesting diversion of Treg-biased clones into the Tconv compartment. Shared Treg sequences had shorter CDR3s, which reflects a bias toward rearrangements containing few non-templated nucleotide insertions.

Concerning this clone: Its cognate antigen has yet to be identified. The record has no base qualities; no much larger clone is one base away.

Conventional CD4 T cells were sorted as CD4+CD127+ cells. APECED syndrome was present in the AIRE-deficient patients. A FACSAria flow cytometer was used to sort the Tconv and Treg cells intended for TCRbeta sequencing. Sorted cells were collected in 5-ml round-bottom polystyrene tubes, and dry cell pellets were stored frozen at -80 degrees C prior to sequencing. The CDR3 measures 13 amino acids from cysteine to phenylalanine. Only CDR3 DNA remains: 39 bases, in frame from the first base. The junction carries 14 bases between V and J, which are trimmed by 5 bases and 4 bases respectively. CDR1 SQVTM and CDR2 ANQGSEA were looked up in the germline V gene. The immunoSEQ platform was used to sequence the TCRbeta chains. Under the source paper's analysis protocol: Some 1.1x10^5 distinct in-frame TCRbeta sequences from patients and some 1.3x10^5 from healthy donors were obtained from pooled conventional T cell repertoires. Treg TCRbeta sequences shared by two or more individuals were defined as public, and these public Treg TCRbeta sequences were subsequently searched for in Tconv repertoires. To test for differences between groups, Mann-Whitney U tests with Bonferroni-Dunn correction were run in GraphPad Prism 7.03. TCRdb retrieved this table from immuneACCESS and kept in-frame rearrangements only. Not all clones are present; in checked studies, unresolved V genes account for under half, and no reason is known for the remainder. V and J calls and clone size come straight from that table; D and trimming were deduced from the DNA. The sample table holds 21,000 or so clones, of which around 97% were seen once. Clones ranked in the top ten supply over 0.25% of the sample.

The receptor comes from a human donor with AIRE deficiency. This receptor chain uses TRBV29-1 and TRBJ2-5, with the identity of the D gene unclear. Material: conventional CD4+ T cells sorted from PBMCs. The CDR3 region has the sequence CSVRFIVRETQYF. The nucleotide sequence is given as TGCAGCGTTCGGTTCATTGTTAGAGAGACCCAGTACTTC.